Listed below are T cell receptor beta chains from one sample, sequenced in a study of cytomegalovirus exposure and HLA in healthy donors. Assay used: immunoSEQ multiplex PCR; TCRdb lists only in-frame clones, some missing. This repertoire shows about 170,000 clones, around nine tenths found once; its top ten account for roughly 1.5%. The sequenced sample consisted of PBMCs. Source of these receptors: a woman between 25 and 40 years old in good health and CMV-seronegative. Each CDR3 is given with its conserved first and last residue. D genes are given only for firm matches. Rows may omit the clone size; those that give it use once, few, many or a size class.

v_call: TRBV25-1; d_call: TRBD1; clone_size: .; j_call: TRBJ2-7; cdr3_aa: CASRDRGSYEQYF; cdr3_nt: TGTGCCAGCAGGGACAGGGGATCCTACGAGCAGTACTTC
v_call: TRBV5-1; d_call: .; clone_size: .; j_call: TRBJ1-5; cdr3_aa: CASSPGGGYQPQHF; cdr3_nt: TGCGCCAGCAGCCCTGGTGGGGGGTACCAGCCCCAGCATTTT
v_call: TRBV5-1; d_call: TRBD1; clone_size: .; j_call: TRBJ1-2; cdr3_aa: CASSLGQADYGYTF; cdr3_nt: TGCGCCAGCAGCTTAGGACAGGCGGACTATGGCTACACCTTC
v_call: TRBV28; d_call: .; clone_size: .; j_call: TRBJ2-5; cdr3_aa: CASSPGQMYQETQYF; cdr3_nt: TGTGCCAGCAGTCCCGGACAGATGTACCAAGAGACCCAGTACTTC
v_call: TRBV18; d_call: .; clone_size: .; j_call: TRBJ2-5; cdr3_aa: CASTKEQETQYF; cdr3_nt: TGTGCCAGCACGAAGGAGCAAGAGACCCAGTACTTC
v_call: TRBV12-5; d_call: TRBD1; clone_size: .; j_call: TRBJ1-2; cdr3_aa: CASGLTGNGYTF; cdr3_nt: TGTGCTAGTGGCCTGACAGGGAACGGCTACACCTTC
v_call: TRBV5-5; d_call: .; clone_size: .; j_call: TRBJ2-2; cdr3_aa: CASSLVGTPITGELFF; cdr3_nt: TGTGCCAGCAGCTTAGTCGGGACACCCATCACCGGGGAGCTGTTTTTT
v_call: TRBV18; d_call: TRBD1; clone_size: .; j_call: TRBJ2-5; cdr3_aa: CASSPRQGAEETQYF; cdr3_nt: TGTGCCAGCTCTCCAAGACAGGGGGCTGAAGAGACCCAGTACTTC
v_call: TRBV12-1; d_call: .; clone_size: few; j_call: TRBJ2-7; cdr3_aa: CASFPRTDGIYEQYF; cdr3_nt: TGTGCCAGCTTTCCCCGGACAGACGGGATCTACGAGCAGTACTTC
v_call: TRBV19; d_call: .; clone_size: .; j_call: TRBJ1-6; cdr3_aa: CASSGRLYSPLHF; cdr3_nt: TGTGCCAGTAGTGGCAGACTTTATTCACCCCTCCACTTT
v_call: TRBV6-1; d_call: .; clone_size: .; j_call: TRBJ2-3; cdr3_aa: CASSGQPGQYF; cdr3_nt: TGTGCCAGCAGTGGACAACCAGGGCAGTATTTT
v_call: TRBV5-6; d_call: .; clone_size: .; j_call: TRBJ1-2; cdr3_aa: CASSSTPISPAGYGYTF; cdr3_nt: TGTGCCAGCAGCTCCACTCCAATTTCCCCCGCCGGCTATGGCTACACCTTC
v_call: TRBV10-3; d_call: TRBD1; clone_size: .; j_call: TRBJ1-1; cdr3_aa: CAIRVQGRDTEAFF; cdr3_nt: TGTGCCATCAGGGTACAGGGGCGAGACACTGAAGCTTTCTTT
v_call: TRBV15; d_call: .; clone_size: .; j_call: TRBJ1-3; cdr3_aa: CATSRPDSISGNTIYF; cdr3_nt: TGTGCCACCAGCAGACCTGACAGTATCTCTGGAAACACCATATATTTT